The following is a TCR beta chain sequence with its context. No antigen is known for it. Base qualities are not at hand, and no much larger clone is one base apart. The sample originates from a study of blood T cells in healthy people across ages (dated by TCRdb to the mid-2010s). Regarding the research as a whole: In model experiments, roughly one uniquely barcoded TCR beta cDNA molecule per two T cells was captured by template switching. The study measured age-related changes in TCR beta repertoire diversity using deep sequencing normalized with unique cDNA molecular identifiers. Donors were grouped into four age groups: young (average approximately 16 years), middle-aged (about 38), aged (62) and long-lived (approximately 78). To avoid experimental bias, donors of different ages were distributed randomly across sequencing lanes. Using the same blood draw, the study looked at two additional independent replicas of 1 million unique cDNA reads for two donors, one aged 18 to 29 and the other aged 80 or older.

Study-wide findings and limitations: Observed TCR beta diversity correlated strongly with the percentage of naive T cells measured by flow cytometry. Because the CMV infection status of the donors was unknown, age-related changes in expanded clonotypes may potentially have been confounded. Compared with the aged group, more naive CD4+ T cells, fewer expanded clones and increased TCR diversity were shown by the long-lived group, suggesting age selection. As age increased, observed TCR beta diversity per million T cells dropped in a roughly linear way, and a significant reduction was already evident by age about 36. Conclusive comparison of naive and antigen-experienced compartments was prevented by the profiling of bulk unsorted PBMCs. Estimates of total diversity from one million sequenced T cells were regarded as lower bounds and underestimates.

Taken from cysteine to phenylalanine, the CDR3 has 13 residues. The only DNA kept is the CDR3, 39 bases in frame from the first base. The V and J ends are trimmed by 1 base and 5 bases, leaving 8 bases between them. CDR1 is given as MNHNS and CDR2 as SASEGT, both from the germline V gene. Libraries were prepared through 5' RACE. A second about 6 to 11 cycle PCR used a sample-barcoded 5' primer and a J-beta primer mix. A template-switch 5' adaptor carrying 12 random nucleotides introduced a unique molecular identifier onto each TCR beta cDNA molecule. Each sample yielded at least 2.5 million CDR3-containing paired-end reads. The Mint cDNA synthesis kit, primed by a TRBC-specific oligonucleotide, was used to synthesize first-strand cDNA from all RNA. Following uracil-DNA glycosylase treatment, all cDNA underwent a first 18-cycle PCR with the universal primers M1SS and BC2_uni_R. From the authors' description of their analysis: Each sample was normalized by randomly selecting 1 million high-quality reads, each carrying a distinct molecular identifier. Instead of being binned into consensus sequences, reads that shared molecular identifiers were thrown out. MiTCR, run with a Q25 quality threshold and the strictest error-elimination algorithm, handled CDR3 identification, clonotype clustering and error correction. A nonparametric unseen species model with Euler transformation was used to estimate a lower bound on total TCR beta diversity. The public reads were quality trimmed at Q25 with fastp and then assembled into clones with MiXCR by TCRdb, keeping productive beta chains. Rows are unified per CDR3 protein, each entry keeping the most common DNA and genes. For this entry, the V and J calls and clone size follow TCRdb and not the study's own pipeline. In all, the sample holds approximately 2,000,000 distinct CDR3 sequences, and more than 35% of those were seen once. Under 30% of the sample belongs to the ten largest clones.

The donors were about 40 Caucasian individuals from Russia, aged about 6 to 95 years, who were systemically healthy. Each donor gave ten milliliters of peripheral blood, collected into EDTA-treated Vacutainer tubes. Ficoll-Paque density-gradient centrifugation was used to isolate PBMCs, with at least 7 million per sample. Total RNA was extracted from PBMCs with Trizol reagent, with at least 5 micrograms obtained per sample. The percentages of naive CD45RAhigh/CD27high T cells were determined by flow cytometry on a PBMC aliquot from every donor. Sequencing input: blood. Here the chain combines TRBV6-1 and TRBJ1-1, with the D gene too uncertain to name. This receptor was taken from a human donor in good health. Read as DNA, the sequence is TGTGCCAGCAGTGAAGTAGAAGGGACTGAAGCTTTCTTT. It specifies CASSEVEGTEAFF.